This is a list of T cell receptor beta chains from one sample in a study of T-cell reconstitution after alpha-beta-depleted transplantation in children. One entry per CDR3 protein, called by TCRdb with MiXCR from the PCR reads. There are hundreds of thousands of distinct CDR3 sequences in the sample; about 9.2% occur only once, and about 6% lies in the top ten. The source material was PBMCs from the stem cell graft donor, sampled from the stem cell graft. These receptors were collected from a human donor who donated a stem cell graft to a child with acute lymphoblastic leukemia. CDR3s include the opening cysteine and the closing phenylalanine or tryptophan. D genes are given only for firm matches. The size field is filled for only some rows; it gives once, few, many or a size class.

D gene	clone size	V gene	J gene	CDR3 DNA	CDR3 protein
.	few	TRBV20-1	TRBJ2-1	TGCAGTGCTAGAGAGCAGTTCTTC	CSAREQFF
.	many	TRBV5-4	TRBJ1-1	TGTGCCAGCATCTTCTCTCCCAGGGGCAACACTGAAGCTTTCTTT	CASIFSPRGNTEAFF
TRBD2	few	TRBV10-2	TRBJ2-1	TGCGCCAGCAACCAAGCGGGGGGGCTCAATGAGCAGTTCTTC	CASNQAGGLNEQFF
TRBD2	once	TRBV20-1	TRBJ2-3	TGCAGTGCTAGAAGTGTAGCTAGCGGGAACACAGATACGCAGTATTTT	CSARSVASGNTDTQYF
.	few	TRBV29-1	TRBJ1-1	TGCAGCGTTGTAGACAGGACGACTGAAGCTTTCTTT	CSVVDRTTEAFF
TRBD2	many	TRBV4-2	TRBJ2-1	TGTGCCAGCAGCCAGAGCGGGGATCTCTCGTATGAGCAGTTCTTC	CASSQSGDLSYEQFF
.	many	TRBV27	TRBJ2-2	TGTGCCAGCGAGGACAGCAACACCGGGGAGCTGTTTTTT	CASEDSNTGELFF
.	few	TRBV7-2	TRBJ2-1	TGTGCCAGCAGCCTAGCAGTCCAGTTCTTC	CASSLAVQFF
.	few	TRBV7-2	TRBJ2-7	TGTGCCAGCAGCTCAGGTTACGCACTCGGGGAGTCCCCCTACGAGCAGTACTTC	CASSSGYALGESPYEQYF
.	.	TRBV4-2	TRBJ1-1	TGTGCCAGCAGCCAAGCCGAGGGAGGGTCTGAAGCTTTCTTT	CASSQAEGGSEAFF
.	.	TRBV10-1	TRBJ2-5	TGCGCCAGCAGCCCCGGGAGCAGGAGGGAAGAGACCCAGTACTTC	CASSPGSRREETQYF
.	many	TRBV5-1	TRBJ1-1	TGCGCCAGCCGGGTCGAACCGAACACTGAAGCTTTCTTT	CASRVEPNTEAFF
.	few	TRBV5-1	TRBJ1-5	TGCGCCAGCAGCTTGGACCCGACAGGATCCAATCAGCCCCAGCATTTT	CASSLDPTGSNQPQHF
TRBD2	.	TRBV10-1	TRBJ2-1	TGCGCCAGCAGTGAGGGGGGGGAGGGTGAGCAGTTCTTC	CASSEGGEGEQFF
.	.	TRBV19	TRBJ1-5	TGTGCCAGTAGTATCCCCAGGACGGCGGGCTGGCAGCCCCAGCATTTT	CASSIPRTAGWQPQHF
TRBD1	.	TRBV5-1	TRBJ1-2	TGCGCCAGCAGCTTTCGACAGGGGATAAGTAATGGCTACACCTTC	CASSFRQGISNGYTF
.	.	TRBV7-9	TRBJ2-3	TGTGCCAGCAGCTCAGGATTACTCAGACAGGTCGCAGATACGCAGTATTTT	CASSSGLLRQVADTQYF
.	.	TRBV5-5	TRBJ2-5	TGTGCCAGCAGCTTGGCGCAGGGGCCGACCTACTTC	CASSLAQGPTYF
TRBD1	few	TRBV7-2	TRBJ1-2	TGTGCCAGCAGCCGGTCGACAGGGGAGAGAGAAGGCTACACCTTC	CASSRSTGEREGYTF
.	few	TRBV7-2	TRBJ2-7	TGTGCCAGCAGCCGAGCCGGACAGCTGGGGTGGCAGTACTTC	CASSRAGQLGWQYF
TRBD1	many	TRBV5-5	TRBJ2-2	TGTGCCAGCAGCACCAGGGGACAGGAGTACACCGGGGAGCTGTTTTTT	CASSTRGQEYTGELFF
.	.	TRBV27	TRBJ2-7	TGTGCCAGCCGGCTGGGCAGGGAGCATTACGAGCAGTACTTC	CASRLGREHYEQYF
.	few	TRBV5-4	TRBJ1-6	TGTGCCAGCAGCCACGCGGGCACAGGGCCAAATTCACCCCTCCACTTT	CASSHAGTGPNSPLHF
.	.	TRBV6-4	TRBJ2-3	TGTGCCAGCAGTGACTTGGGATTGTTCCGGGACCAACCACAGGATACGCAGTATTTT	CASSDLGLFRDQPQDTQYF
.	.	TRBV6-2/TRBV6-3	TRBJ2-1	TGTGCCAGCAGTTTAGCCCGGGTCTCGGCGGGCGGCAGGCACAATGAGCAGTTCTTC	CASSLARVSAGGRHNEQFF
TRBD1	many	TRBV24-1	TRBJ2-5	TGTGCCACCAGTGATTTGGGCAGGGGGATCGAGACCCAGTACTTC	CATSDLGRGIETQYF
.	few	TRBV6-2/TRBV6-3	TRBJ1-3	TGTGCCAGCAGTTACTCAGGCGGGGACACCATATATTTT	CASSYSGGDTIYF
.	.	TRBV27	TRBJ2-1	TGTGCCAGCAGTTTAATGACGGGGCGGGAGCAGTTCTTC	CASSLMTGREQFF
TRBD2	many	TRBV11-2	TRBJ2-5	TGTGCCAGCAGCCCCCGTCGACTAGCGGGGGAGGAGACCCAGTACTTC	CASSPRRLAGEETQYF
.	few	TRBV24-1	TRBJ2-3	TGTGCCACCAGTGGGGAGGGCACAGATACGCAGTATTTT	CATSGEGTDTQYF
.	.	TRBV5-1	TRBJ1-5	TGCGCCAGCAGCCCGGGGCTAACTCAGCCCCAGCATTTT	CASSPGLTQPQHF
.	.	TRBV12-3/TRBV12-4	TRBJ2-3	TGTGCCAGCAGTTTGCAGGGGCGAAACACAGATACGCAGTATTTT	CASSLQGRNTDTQYF
.	few	TRBV5-1	TRBJ1-5	TGCGCCAGCAGGTTGGGGGAGGATCAGCCCCAGCATTTT	CASRLGEDQPQHF
.	few	TRBV10-3	TRBJ2-1	TGTGCCATCACCGGGAACAATGAGCAGTTCTTC	CAITGNNEQFF
.	many	TRBV28	TRBJ2-1	TGTGCCAGCAGTTCGAGCTCCTACAATGAGCAGTTCTTC	CASSSSSYNEQFF
.	.	TRBV9	TRBJ2-6	TGTGCCAGCAGCGTTTTTGGTTTGTGGAGCTCTGGGGCCAACGTCCTGACTTTC	CASSVFGLWSSGANVLTF
.	many	TRBV6-6	TRBJ2-3	TGTGCCAGCAGCGATGGCCCAGATACGCAGTATTTT	CASSDGPDTQYF
.	many	TRBV12-3/TRBV12-4	TRBJ2-2	TGTGCCAGCACCCCGGGTCGTTGGGAAACCGGGGAGCTGTTTTTT	CASTPGRWETGELFF
.	.	TRBV27	TRBJ2-3	TGTGCCATCAGAGGACCGGGCGGGATAAGCACAGATACGCAGTATTTT	CAIRGPGGISTDTQYF
TRBD2	many	TRBV10-1	TRBJ2-7	TGCGCCAGCAGTGCGGTGGCGGGGGGCTATGAGCAGTACTTC	CASSAVAGGYEQYF
.	few	TRBV20-1	TRBJ2-3	TGCAGTGCTAGCTCAAACACAGATACGCAGTATTTT	CSASSNTDTQYF
.	.	TRBV12-3/TRBV12-4	TRBJ1-5	TGTGCCAGCACCCAATGGGTGAATCAGCCCCAGCATTTT	CASTQWVNQPQHF
.	many	TRBV7-9	TRBJ2-5	TGTGCCAGCAGCTTGGGAGCTTTGGGACGGAAAGAGACCCAGTACTTC	CASSLGALGRKETQYF
.	few	TRBV27	TRBJ1-4	TGTGCCAGCAGTCTGCTATACGCGACTGGGGAAAAACTGTTTTTT	CASSLLYATGEKLFF
.	many	TRBV10-2	TRBJ1-2	TGCGCCAGCAGTGAGTCAGGGTACGGCGCCTATGGCTACACCTTC	CASSESGYGAYGYTF
.	many	TRBV10-2	TRBJ2-5	TGCGCCAGCAGTGAGTCAAGGGGGAACCAGTACTTC	CASSESRGNQYF
.	.	TRBV7-9	TRBJ1-3	TGTGCCAGCAGCTCAATAAACGGGACCGCTGGAAACACCATATATTTT	CASSSINGTAGNTIYF
.	few	TRBV3-1	TRBJ1-2	TGTGCCAGCAGCCAAGTATTACAGGGTCTTCATGGCTACACCTTC	CASSQVLQGLHGYTF
.	few	TRBV5-1	TRBJ1-1	TGCGCCAGCAGCAGGGATATGAGGGGTAACACTGAAGCTTTCTTT	CASSRDMRGNTEAFF
.	.	TRBV6-5	TRBJ2-3	TGTGCCAGCAGTTACGGGCCGGGATGGGGCACAGATACGCAGTATTTT	CASSYGPGWGTDTQYF
.	few	TRBV6-5	TRBJ2-3	TGTGCCAGCAGTTACTCAAAAGGAGACACAGATACGCAGTATTTT	CASSYSKGDTDTQYF
.	few	TRBV29-1	TRBJ1-3	TGCAGCGTTGACGCCCTCCTCGGTGGAAACACCATATATTTT	CSVDALLGGNTIYF
.	many	TRBV20-1	TRBJ2-2	TGCAGTGCTAGGATACCCGAACTGCCCGGGGAGCTGTTTTTT	CSARIPELPGELFF
.	.	TRBV30	TRBJ2-2	TGTGCCTGGAGTGTTTTGGACACTCACACCGGGGAGCTGTTTTTT	CAWSVLDTHTGELFF
.	.	TRBV24-1	TRBJ2-1	TGTGCCACCAGTGATTTGGCCGGGCGTAATGAGCAGTTCTTC	CATSDLAGRNEQFF
.	many	TRBV5-1	TRBJ1-3	TGCGCCAGCAGCTCAGCAGGGCAGAATGGAAACACCATATATTTT	CASSSAGQNGNTIYF
.	many	TRBV18	TRBJ2-7	TGTGCCAGCTCACCACCGTTCTCGGGTTACGAGCAGTACTTC	CASSPPFSGYEQYF
TRBD2	.	TRBV20-1	TRBJ2-5	TGCAGTGCGGCGCACTTGGGACTAGCGGGGACCGCCCAAGAGACCCAGTACTTC	CSAAHLGLAGTAQETQYF
.	.	TRBV21-1	TRBJ2-7	TGTGCCAGCAGCCTTTGGGGGTACGGGGGGCGCTACGAGCAGTACTTC	CASSLWGYGGRYEQYF